These T cell receptor beta chains were read from a single sample in a study of graft-versus-host responses after intestinal transplantation. Sequenced by immunoSEQ multiplex PCR; TCRdb stores in-frame clones only, minus some. Of about 110,000 clones listed, approximately 93% are singletons. These receptors' targets are unknown. This specimen was unstimulated CD8+ T cells sorted from spleen or lymph node cells, taken before transplant. These receptors were collected from a human donor who was the organ donor for an intestinal transplant. Each CDR3 is given with its conserved first and last residue. The D gene is left open where the match is weak. Size is omitted from some rows. Given values are once, few, many or a class for expanded clones.

CDR3 DNA: TGTGCCAGCAGCGGTGGGACTAGCGGGAGCGAGCAGTACTTC; CDR3 protein: CASSGGTSGSEQYF; V gene: TRBV9; J gene: TRBJ2-7; D gene: TRBD2; clone size: -
CDR3 DNA: TGTGCCAGCAGGCCGAGGCCGGGTACTAATGAAAAACTGTTTTTT; CDR3 protein: CASRPRPGTNEKLFF; V gene: TRBV27; J gene: TRBJ1-4; D gene: -; clone size: -
CDR3 DNA: TGTGCCAGCACCTCGGGACAGGGAGGGTATGGCTACACCTTC; CDR3 protein: CASTSGQGGYGYTF; V gene: TRBV27; J gene: TRBJ1-2; D gene: TRBD1; clone size: -
CDR3 DNA: TGTGCCAGCAGCTCGGGGGAGACCCAGTACTTC; CDR3 protein: CASSSGETQYF; V gene: TRBV5-4; J gene: TRBJ2-5; D gene: -; clone size: -
CDR3 DNA: TGTGCCAGCAGTTTATCCGGCGGGAGGGCCTACAATGAGCAGTTCTTC; CDR3 protein: CASSLSGGRAYNEQFF; V gene: TRBV27; J gene: TRBJ2-1; D gene: TRBD2; clone size: -
CDR3 DNA: TGTGCCAGCAGTCCACAGGGATCGCTAAGCTACGAGCAGTACTTC; CDR3 protein: CASSPQGSLSYEQYF; V gene: TRBV28; J gene: TRBJ2-7; D gene: -; clone size: -
CDR3 DNA: TGTGCCAGCAGCTCTACGGGCAGCTACGAGCAGTACTTC; CDR3 protein: CASSSTGSYEQYF; V gene: TRBV28; J gene: TRBJ2-7; D gene: -; clone size: -
CDR3 DNA: TGCGCCAGCAGCCAACAGTGGGTAAGCGGAGACTTTGCGGAGGACCTGTTTTTT; CDR3 protein: CASSQQWVSGDFAEDLFF; V gene: TRBV4-3; J gene: TRBJ1-4; D gene: -; clone size: -
CDR3 DNA: TGCGCCAGCAGCCAAAAGGGACTAGCGGATTACAATGAGCAGTTCTTC; CDR3 protein: CASSQKGLADYNEQFF; V gene: TRBV4-1; J gene: TRBJ2-1; D gene: TRBD2; clone size: -
CDR3 DNA: TGTGCCAGCAGCGTAGCTCGGAGCGGTCCTGAAGCTTTCTTT; CDR3 protein: CASSVARSGPEAFF; V gene: TRBV9; J gene: TRBJ1-1; D gene: -; clone size: -
CDR3 DNA: TGCGCCAGCAGCCAAGGGCACGGGGCAGGGGTCTACGAGCAGTACTTC; CDR3 protein: CASSQGHGAGVYEQYF; V gene: TRBV4-1; J gene: TRBJ2-7; D gene: -; clone size: -
CDR3 DNA: TGTGCCAGCAGCCAAGAGTCTAGCGGGGGGAACACCGGGGAGCTGTTTTTT; CDR3 protein: CASSQESSGGNTGELFF; V gene: TRBV4-2; J gene: TRBJ2-2; D gene: TRBD2; clone size: -
CDR3 DNA: TGTGCCAGCAGTTCCACTCGGCGGGAGCAGTTCTTC; CDR3 protein: CASSSTRREQFF; V gene: TRBV13; J gene: TRBJ2-1; D gene: -; clone size: -
CDR3 DNA: TGCAGCGTTTCCACAGGGGGCTATGGCTACACCTTC; CDR3 protein: CSVSTGGYGYTF; V gene: TRBV29-1; J gene: TRBJ1-2; D gene: TRBD1; clone size: -
CDR3 DNA: TGTGCCAGCTCACCCAGTGCGAGCGGGAGGCACACCGATGAGCAGTTCTTC; CDR3 protein: CASSPSASGRHTDEQFF; V gene: TRBV18; J gene: TRBJ2-1; D gene: TRBD2; clone size: once
CDR3 DNA: TGCGCCAGCAGCTTGGGGGACAGGTTTCTTTCTGGGGCCAACGTCCTGACTTTC; CDR3 protein: CASSLGDRFLSGANVLTF; V gene: TRBV5-1; J gene: TRBJ2-6; D gene: TRBD1; clone size: -
CDR3 DNA: TGTGCCAGTTCCCTTTCGACTAGCGGGAGGGGTCATGAGCAGTTCTTC; CDR3 protein: CASSLSTSGRGHEQFF; V gene: TRBV19; J gene: TRBJ2-1; D gene: TRBD2; clone size: -
CDR3 DNA: TGTGCCATCAGTCATCCCTTGACTAGCGGGACAAACACCGGGGAGCTGTTTTTT; CDR3 protein: CAISHPLTSGTNTGELFF; V gene: TRBV10-3; J gene: TRBJ2-2; D gene: TRBD2; clone size: -
CDR3 DNA: TGTGCCAGTAGGGACGCCGGGACAGTTGCATACAATGAGCAGTTCTTC; CDR3 protein: CASRDAGTVAYNEQFF; V gene: TRBV19; J gene: TRBJ2-1; D gene: TRBD1; clone size: -
CDR3 DNA: TGTGCCAGCAGCTTAGGGGTCACAGATACGCAGTATTTT; CDR3 protein: CASSLGVTDTQYF; V gene: TRBV11-2; J gene: TRBJ2-3; D gene: -; clone size: -
CDR3 DNA: TGTGCCAGCAGCTTAGGATTACAGAGCCCCTACAATGAGCAGTTCTTC; CDR3 protein: CASSLGLQSPYNEQFF; V gene: TRBV11-2; J gene: TRBJ2-1; D gene: -; clone size: -
CDR3 DNA: TGTGCCAGCAGTTTTTCTGCAGGGAGGACTACAGATACGCAGTATTTT; CDR3 protein: CASSFSAGRTTDTQYF; V gene: TRBV28; J gene: TRBJ2-3; D gene: -; clone size: -
CDR3 DNA: TGCAGCGTTGACCTCACAGGAGGCTATGGCTACACCTTC; CDR3 protein: CSVDLTGGYGYTF; V gene: TRBV29-1; J gene: TRBJ1-2; D gene: -; clone size: -
CDR3 DNA: TGTGCCAGCAGCCCGGGGACCGTCTACGAGCAGTACTTC; CDR3 protein: CASSPGTVYEQYF; V gene: TRBV7-2; J gene: TRBJ2-7; D gene: -; clone size: -
CDR3 DNA: TGTGCCAGCAGCCCTAAGGCACAGGGTGGTTTTGGAGAGACCCAGTACTTC; CDR3 protein: CASSPKAQGGFGETQYF; V gene: TRBV11-3; J gene: TRBJ2-5; D gene: -; clone size: -
CDR3 DNA: TGCGCCAGCAGCCCCGTGAGAGGAGTCGGAGAGACCCAGTACTTC; CDR3 protein: CASSPVRGVGETQYF; V gene: TRBV4-3; J gene: TRBJ2-5; D gene: -; clone size: -
CDR3 DNA: TGTGCCAGTAATAGCGGGGGGTCCTACAATGAGCAGTTCTTC; CDR3 protein: CASNSGGSYNEQFF; V gene: TRBV19; J gene: TRBJ2-1; D gene: TRBD2; clone size: -
CDR3 DNA: TGCAGCGTTGAGGGGCTGGGGGGGAACACTGAAGCTTTCTTT; CDR3 protein: CSVEGLGGNTEAFF; V gene: TRBV29-1; J gene: TRBJ1-1; D gene: -; clone size: -
CDR3 DNA: TGTGCCAGTAGTATCCCGGGAGGACACGAGCAGTACTTC; CDR3 protein: CASSIPGGHEQYF; V gene: TRBV19; J gene: TRBJ2-7; D gene: TRBD2; clone size: -
CDR3 DNA: TGTGCCAGCAGCGCCGGAGCGGGGGAGCAGTACTTC; CDR3 protein: CASSAGAGEQYF; V gene: TRBV9; J gene: TRBJ2-7; D gene: TRBD2; clone size: -
CDR3 DNA: TGTGCCAGCAGCCCTCTATCCTACGAGCAGTACTTC; CDR3 protein: CASSPLSYEQYF; V gene: TRBV7-9; J gene: TRBJ2-7; D gene: -; clone size: -
CDR3 DNA: TGCGCCAGCAGCCTCGGACTAGCGGGGTCCCAAGAGACCCAGTACTTC; CDR3 protein: CASSLGLAGSQETQYF; V gene: TRBV4-1; J gene: TRBJ2-5; D gene: TRBD2; clone size: -
CDR3 DNA: TGTGCCAGCAGTTACCTAGCGGCCACCGGGGAGCTGTTTTTT; CDR3 protein: CASSYLAATGELFF; V gene: TRBV28; J gene: TRBJ2-2; D gene: TRBD2; clone size: -
CDR3 DNA: TGTGCCAGCAGCCACTCCGGGACAGCAGGCGAGCAGTACTTC; CDR3 protein: CASSHSGTAGEQYF; V gene: TRBV7-9; J gene: TRBJ2-7; D gene: TRBD1; clone size: -
CDR3 DNA: TGTGCCAGCAGCTCCTCGGACCGGATTAATTCCTACGAGCAGTACTTC; CDR3 protein: CASSSSDRINSYEQYF; V gene: TRBV11-2; J gene: TRBJ2-7; D gene: -; clone size: -
CDR3 DNA: TGTGCCACAGGGGGCGAAAAACTGTTTTTT; CDR3 protein: CATGGEKLFF; V gene: TRBV25-1; J gene: TRBJ1-4; D gene: TRBD1; clone size: -
CDR3 DNA: TGCGCCAGCAGCCCCATTATGGCCCCACAGGGTACCGGGGAGCTGTTTTTT; CDR3 protein: CASSPIMAPQGTGELFF; V gene: TRBV4-1; J gene: TRBJ2-2; D gene: -; clone size: -
CDR3 DNA: TGTGCCAGTGGACAGGGGGATAGCAATCAGCCCCAGCATTTT; CDR3 protein: CASGQGDSNQPQHF; V gene: TRBV28; J gene: TRBJ1-5; D gene: TRBD1; clone size: -
CDR3 DNA: TGTGCCAGCAGCTTGGCAACAGGGGCCGCTACAGCTTTCTTT; CDR3 protein: CASSLATGAATAFF; V gene: TRBV7-2; J gene: TRBJ1-1; D gene: TRBD1; clone size: once
CDR3 DNA: TGCAGCGTTGAAGAGCCCGGACAGAACTACGAGCAGTACTTC; CDR3 protein: CSVEEPGQNYEQYF; V gene: TRBV29-1; J gene: TRBJ2-7; D gene: -; clone size: -
CDR3 DNA: TGTGCCAGCAGTTTACCCATTAACTATGGCTACACCTTC; CDR3 protein: CASSLPINYGYTF; V gene: TRBV28; J gene: TRBJ1-2; D gene: -; clone size: -
CDR3 DNA: TGCAGCGTTGAAGATGGGTTCCTTCAATATGGCTACACCTTC; CDR3 protein: CSVEDGFLQYGYTF; V gene: TRBV29-1; J gene: TRBJ1-2; D gene: -; clone size: once
CDR3 DNA: TGTGCCAGCAGTGAATATGGAGCAGATACGCAGTATTTT; CDR3 protein: CASSEYGADTQYF; V gene: TRBV25-1; J gene: TRBJ2-3; D gene: -; clone size: -
CDR3 DNA: TGCGCCAGCAGCCACCGAACTAGCGGGAGACCCCACGAGCAGTACTTC; CDR3 protein: CASSHRTSGRPHEQYF; V gene: TRBV4-1; J gene: TRBJ2-7; D gene: TRBD2; clone size: -
CDR3 DNA: TGCGCCAGCAGTCGCCATAGCGGGACGAACACCGGGGAGCTGTTTTTT; CDR3 protein: CASSRHSGTNTGELFF; V gene: TRBV4-1; J gene: TRBJ2-2; D gene: TRBD2; clone size: -
CDR3 DNA: TGCGCCAGCAGCCAAGTGGCCTTGACTAGCGATATCACAGATACGCAGTATTTT; CDR3 protein: CASSQVALTSDITDTQYF; V gene: TRBV4-1; J gene: TRBJ2-3; D gene: TRBD2; clone size: -
CDR3 DNA: TGCGCCAGCAGCCTTGGGGGCGGGAATCAGCCCCAGCATTTT; CDR3 protein: CASSLGGGNQPQHF; V gene: TRBV4-1; J gene: TRBJ1-5; D gene: -; clone size: -
CDR3 DNA: TGTGCCAGTAGTATTTCGGGACAGGGATACGAGCAGTACTTC; CDR3 protein: CASSISGQGYEQYF; V gene: TRBV19; J gene: TRBJ2-7; D gene: TRBD1; clone size: -
CDR3 DNA: TGCGCCAGCAGCTTGGCTGGGCTGCGCACAGATACGCAGTATTTT; CDR3 protein: CASSLAGLRTDTQYF; V gene: TRBV5-1; J gene: TRBJ2-3; D gene: -; clone size: -
CDR3 DNA: TGTGCCAGCAGCCAAAGGCCTGTTCTAGCGGACTCCTACAATGAGCAGTTCTTC; CDR3 protein: CASSQRPVLADSYNEQFF; V gene: TRBV4-2; J gene: TRBJ2-1; D gene: TRBD2; clone size: -
CDR3 DNA: TGTGCCAGCAGTTTATCTGGGGGCTACGAGCAGTACTTC; CDR3 protein: CASSLSGGYEQYF; V gene: TRBV27; J gene: TRBJ2-7; D gene: -; clone size: -
CDR3 DNA: TGTGCCAGCAGCCGGGGACAGGGGGCGCGGTCAGGTGAGCAGTTCTTC; CDR3 protein: CASSRGQGARSGEQFF; V gene: TRBV16; J gene: TRBJ2-1; D gene: TRBD1; clone size: -